One sample yielded the 14 T cell receptor beta chains listed below, sequenced in a study of blood T cells in healthy people across ages (dated by TCRdb to the mid-2010s). The library relied on 5' RACE. This sample was sequenced with an Illumina HiSeq 2500. A second PCR of roughly 7 to 11 cycles was performed with a sample-barcoded 5' primer and a J-beta primer mix. TCRdb ran its own pipeline on the public reads, namely fastp trimming at Q25 and MiXCR clone calling, and kept in-frame beta chains. Identical CDR3 proteins give one entry, which carries the most common genes and DNA. The sample records about 800,000 distinct CDR3 sequences, more than 45% of which are singletons. The ten largest clones capture around 20% of the sample. Sequences were obtained from blood. These receptors all stem from a man aged 30-40 years in good health.

The chain employs TRBV18 and TRBJ2-7; D may be TRBD2 (6 bases). Gene TRBJ2-5 matches the end of the DNA better, so the J call may be wrong. From germline, CDR1 is KGHSH and CDR2 LQKENI. The length of the CDR3 is 13 residues. As DNA, the CDR3 is TGTGCCAGCTCACCAGCGGGGCACGAGACCCAGTACTTC. Residues: CASSPAGHETQYF.

This chain joins TRBV12-3 or TRBV12-4 and TRBJ1-2; possible D gene TRBD1, 5 bases. V lost 3 bases to trimming and J lost 5 bases, with 13 bases between them. The CDR3 loop spans 14 amino acids. This CDR3 is CASSFTGGKYGYTF. CDR3 DNA sequence: TGTGCCAGCAGTTTTACGGGGGGAAAGTATGGCTACACCTTC.

Worth noting for this clonotype: A junction end diverges from the germline sequence, so it may reflect a read error. The V gene is TRBV20-1, the J gene TRBJ2-7; D may be TRBD1 (6 bases). The CDR3 is 14 residues long. Germline V gene lookup returns CDR1 DFQATT and CDR2 SNEGSKA (reference sequence). This CDR3 is CNARDVGHSYEQYF. The CDR3 nucleotides are TGCAATGCTAGAGACGTGGGACACTCCTACGAGCAGTACTTC.

This chain connects TRBV11-1 to TRBJ1-2, with a tentative D call TRBD1 (5 bases). Germline V gene data show CDR1 as SGHAT and CDR2 as FQDESV (reference sequence). V was trimmed by 2 bases and J by 3 bases, leaving 10 bases between them. This CDR3 has 14 amino acids. The CDR3 DNA reads TGTGCCAGCAGCTTAAGTGTGACAGACTATGGCTACACCTTC. Translation: CASSLSVTDYGYTF. Combining the CDR3 with reference TRBV11-1 and TRBJ1-2 gives the whole variable domain EAEVAQSPRYKITEKSQAVAFWCDPISGHATLYWYRQILGQGPELLVQFQDESVVDDSQLPKDRFSAERLKGVDSTLKIQPAELGDSAMYLCASSLSVTDYGYTFGSGTRLTVV.

The rearrangement links TRBV11-2 to TRBJ2-4; D not certain. V lost 1 base to trimming and J lost 8 bases, with 12 bases between them. In germline, CDR1 is SGHAT, CDR2 FQNNGV. This CDR3 contains 14 residues. CDR3 region: CASSLVTGAYIQYF. The CDR3 nucleotides are TGTGCCAGCAGCTTAGTTACGGGTGCTTACATTCAGTACTTC. Together with reference TRBV11-2 and TRBJ2-4, the CDR3 gives the full variable domain: EAGVAQSPRYKIIEKRQSVAFWCNPISGHATLYWYQQILGQGPKLLIQFQNNGVVDDSQLPKDRFSAERLKGVDSTLKIQPAKLEDSAVYLCASSLVTGAYIQYFGAGTRLSVL.

The genes are TRBV9 and TRBJ2-1; no definite D call. There are 13 residues in the CDR3. CDR1 is SGDLS, CDR2 YYNGEE, per germline. V dropped 4 bases and J dropped 6 bases, with 11 bases sitting between them. As DNA, the CDR3 is TGTGCCAGCAGCATCCGACTGGGCAATGAGCAGTTCTTC. It yields the protein CASSIRLGNEQFF.

On this clonotype: At one of its ends the junction is not consistent with the germline gene, which may arise from a read error. V gene TRBV5-5 combines with J gene TRBJ2-7; TRBD2 is a possible D gene (7 bases). The CDR3 length is 14 residues. Germline CDR1 reads SGHKS; CDR2 reads YYEKEE (reference sequence). The CDR3 DNA reads TGTGCCAGTAGCTCGGGAGGACAGTTTTACGAGCAGTACTTC. It translates to CASSSGGQFYEQYF.

This clonotype was detected many times. The rearrangement joins TRBV6-1 to TRBJ2-7, with a weak D call TRBD2 (6 bases). The CDR3 is made up of 12 amino acids. Trimming took off 7 bases at V and 4 bases at J, with 11 bases between the two ends. Looked up from germline, CDR1 is MNHNS and CDR2 is SASEGT. The CDR3 sequence: CASMRGRYEQYF. The CDR3 DNA sequence: TGTGCCAGCATGCGGGGAAGGTACGAGCAGTACTTC.

V and J are TRBV21-1 and TRBJ2-2; the table gives TRBD2 as D, unverified against the DNA. TRBV21-1 is designated a pseudogene. The CDR3 loop spans 13 amino acids. Here the CDR3 reads CASKGLNTGELFF. The CDR3 region has the DNA TGTGCCAGCAAAGGACTTAACACCGGGGAGCTGTTTTTT.

The CDR3 region has the DNA TGCAGTGCTAGAGATCAGGGCGGGAGCTCCTACGAGCAGTACTTC. Translated, it gives CSARDQGGSSYEQYF. This sequence joins TRBV20-1 and TRBJ2-7, with 7 bases lining up with TRBD2. The length of the CDR3 is 15 residues. Germline values: CDR1 DFQATT, CDR2 SNEGSKA (reference sequence). Trimming removed 0 bases from V and 0 bases from J; junction bases left unmatched: 5.

The rearrangement uses TRBV12-3 or TRBV12-4 and TRBJ1-2; D not resolved. Trimming removed 2 bases at V and 4 bases at J, with 8 bases between. The CDR3 loop spans 13 amino acids. The CDR3 here is CASSLFLAYGYTF. Written as DNA, the CDR3 is TGTGCCAGCAGTTTATTTTTAGCCTATGGCTACACCTTC.

This chain links TRBV20-1 with TRBJ2-2; D is uncertain. This CDR3 has 14 residues. The germline CDR1 and CDR2 sequences are DFQATT and SNEGSKA (reference sequence). The V end lost 2 bases, the J end lost 1 base, and 8 bases lay between the germline ends. The DNA of the CDR3 is TGCAGTGCTAGACCCCCGAAGAACACCGGGGAGCTGTTTTTT. It translates to CSARPPKNTGELFF.

This clonotype appeared a few times. The genes are TRBV28 and TRBJ2-3; D is tentatively TRBD1 or TRBD2 (7 bases each). Germline V gives CDR1 MDHEN, CDR2 SYDVKM. This CDR3 has 14 amino acids. Deletions cut 6 bases from V and 2 bases from J, with 12 bases between. CDR3 DNA: TGTGCCAGCAGCCCAGGGGGGGTCACAGATACGCAGTATTTT. Its translation is CASSPGGVTDTQYF. The full variable domain, its missing parts supplied by reference TRBV28 and TRBJ2-3, is DVKVTQSSRYLVKRTGEKVFLECVQDMDHENMFWYRQDPGLGLRLIYFSYDVKMKEKGDIPEGYSVSREKKERFSLILESASTNQTSMYLCASSPGGVTDTQYFGPGTRLTVL.

This chain joins TRBV28 and TRBJ2-7; no firm D call. The CDR3 has 15 residues. Germline V lookup: CDR1 MDHEN, CDR2 SYDVKM. The ends were cut back, 8 bases at V and 5 bases at J, with 22 bases in the middle. The CDR3 sequence: CASSRQGPRGDEQYF. DNA of the CDR3: TGTGCCAGCTCCAGGCAAGGGCCCCGTGGCGACGAGCAGTACTTC.